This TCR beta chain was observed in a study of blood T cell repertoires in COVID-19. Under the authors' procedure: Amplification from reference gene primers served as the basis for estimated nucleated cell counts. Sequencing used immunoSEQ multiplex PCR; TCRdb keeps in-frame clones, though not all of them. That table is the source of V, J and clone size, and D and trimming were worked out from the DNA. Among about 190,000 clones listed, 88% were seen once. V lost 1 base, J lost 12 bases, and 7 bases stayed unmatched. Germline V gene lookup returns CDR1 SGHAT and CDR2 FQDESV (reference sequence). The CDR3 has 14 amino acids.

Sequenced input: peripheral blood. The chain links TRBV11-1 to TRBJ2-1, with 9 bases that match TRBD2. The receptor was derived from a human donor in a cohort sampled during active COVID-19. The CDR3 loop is CASSLGQTSGLQFF. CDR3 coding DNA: TGTGCCAGCAGCTTAGGACAGACTAGCGGTTTGCAGTTCTTC.